The source of this T cell receptor (beta chain) is a study of T cell responses to AZD1222 COVID-19 vaccine. Study findings and constraints: Distributed over spike, vaccine-associated CD4 TCRs predominated at 160-218 and 743-854. A rise in Spike-specific TCR breadth and depth followed two AZD1222 doses. Donors skewed white British and female; clonal diversity was possibly underestimated. Of spike-specific TCRs, nearly half reportedly target regions left unmutated in variants.

With regard to this clone: Antigen specificity is unknown.

CDR3 length: 14 residues. The V end lost 7 bases, the J end lost 0 bases, and 11 bases lay between the germline ends. Only in-frame clones appear in the TCRdb table, and some are missing; sequencing was by immunoSEQ multiplex PCR. The sample consists of 100,000 to 150,000 clones, roughly 91% of them appearing once. The J gene is TRBJ1-3, the V gene TRBV5-3; D possibly corresponds to TRBD1 (5 bases). TRBV5-3 is recorded as an ORF, its role being uncertain. The receptor was derived from an adult in good health. The sequences come from peripheral blood, collected on day 0 of AZD1222 vaccination. The CDR3: CARAQGTSGNTIYF. Written as DNA, the CDR3 is TGTGCCAGAGCCCAGGGCACCTCTGGAAACACCATATATTTT.